This T cell receptor (beta chain) stems from a study of T-cell reconstitution after alpha-beta-depleted transplantation in children. Researchers prepared the TCRbeta library using unique molecular identifiers, the study reports. Each CDR3 protein is one row after TCRdb ran MiXCR on the PCR reads. The profile shows roughly 66,000 distinct CDR3 sequences, approximately 4.4% of them singletons. The V gene's germline CDR1 is SGHRS and CDR2 YFSETQ. J was trimmed by 4 bases and V by 4 bases; bases with no gene match: 7. The CDR3 has 16 amino acids. At least ten counts were recorded for this clonotype. This sequence was found in a boy younger than two who had a stem cell transplant for acute myeloid leukemia, so the T cells may come from the graft donor. The sequences come from PBMCs, mostly from graft donor cells, collected 180 days after TCRalphabeta/CD19-depleted stem cell transplant. The rearrangement links TRBV5-1 to TRBJ2-1; 11 nucleotides match TRBD2. This chain's CDR3 is CASSPIAGGTYNEQFF. The CDR3 DNA follows: TGCGCCAGCAGCCCAATAGCGGGGGGGACTTACAATGAGCAGTTCTTC. Full variable domain (missing parts from reference TRBV5-1 and TRBJ2-1): KAGVTQTPRYLIKTRGQQVTLSCSPISGHRSVSWYQQTPGQGLQFLFEYFSETQRNKGNFPGRFSGRQFSNSRSEMNVSTLELGDSALYLCASSPIAGGTYNEQFFGPGTRLTVL.